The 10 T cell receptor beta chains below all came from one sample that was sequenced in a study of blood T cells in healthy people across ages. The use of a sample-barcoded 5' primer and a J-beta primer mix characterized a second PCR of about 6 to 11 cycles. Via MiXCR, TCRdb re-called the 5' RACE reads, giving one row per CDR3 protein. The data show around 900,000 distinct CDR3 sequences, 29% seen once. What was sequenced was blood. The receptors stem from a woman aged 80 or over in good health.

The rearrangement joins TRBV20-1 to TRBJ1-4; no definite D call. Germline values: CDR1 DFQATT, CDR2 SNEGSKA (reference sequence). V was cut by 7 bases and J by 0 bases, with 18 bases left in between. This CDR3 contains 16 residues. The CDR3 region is CSVPSGLSPTNEKLFF. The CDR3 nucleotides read TGCAGTGTTCCAAGTGGGCTCTCTCCAACTAATGAAAAACTGTTTTTT.

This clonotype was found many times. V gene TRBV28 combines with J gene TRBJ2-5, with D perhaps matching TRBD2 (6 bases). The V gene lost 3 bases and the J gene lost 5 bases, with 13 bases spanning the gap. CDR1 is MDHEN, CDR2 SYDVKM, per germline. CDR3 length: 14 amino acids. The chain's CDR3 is CASSLGGSIETQYF. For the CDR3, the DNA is TGTGCCAGCAGTTTGGGGGGTTCGATCGAGACCCAGTACTTC.

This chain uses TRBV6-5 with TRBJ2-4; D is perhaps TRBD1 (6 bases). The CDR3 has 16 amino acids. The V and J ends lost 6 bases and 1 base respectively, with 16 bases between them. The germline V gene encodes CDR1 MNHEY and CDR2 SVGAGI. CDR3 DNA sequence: TGTGCCAGCAGCCCCCGGACAGAGAGGGCCAAAAACATTCAGTACTTC. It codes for CASSPRTERAKNIQYF.

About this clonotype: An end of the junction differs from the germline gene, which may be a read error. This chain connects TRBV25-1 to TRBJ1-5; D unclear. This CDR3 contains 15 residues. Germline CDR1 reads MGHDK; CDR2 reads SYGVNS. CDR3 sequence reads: CTSSESRHNGQPQHF. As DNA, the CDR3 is TGTACCAGCAGTGAATCCCGACACAATGGCCAGCCCCAGCATTTT.

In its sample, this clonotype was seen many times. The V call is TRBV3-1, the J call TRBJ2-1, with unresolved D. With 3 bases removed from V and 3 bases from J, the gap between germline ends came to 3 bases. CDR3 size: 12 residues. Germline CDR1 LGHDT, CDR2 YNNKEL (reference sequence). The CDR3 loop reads CASSHLYNEQFF. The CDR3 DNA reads TGTGCCAGCAGCCACCTCTACAATGAGCAGTTCTTC.

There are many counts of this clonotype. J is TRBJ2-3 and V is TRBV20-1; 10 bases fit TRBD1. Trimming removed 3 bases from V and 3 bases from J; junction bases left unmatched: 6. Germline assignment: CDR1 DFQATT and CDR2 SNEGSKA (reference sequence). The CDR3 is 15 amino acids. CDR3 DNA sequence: TGCAGTGCTAGTGCTGTGGGACAGGGGACAGATACGCAGTATTTT. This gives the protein CSASAVGQGTDTQYF.

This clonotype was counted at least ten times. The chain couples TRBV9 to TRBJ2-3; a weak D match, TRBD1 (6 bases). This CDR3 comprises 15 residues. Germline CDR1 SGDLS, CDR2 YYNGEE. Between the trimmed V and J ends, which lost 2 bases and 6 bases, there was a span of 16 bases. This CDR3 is CASSVWGRPTDTQYF. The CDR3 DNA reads TGTGCCAGCAGCGTCTGGGGGCGCCCCACGGATACGCAGTATTTT. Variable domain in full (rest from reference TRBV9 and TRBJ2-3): DSGVTQTPKHLITATGQRVTLRCSPRSGDLSVYWYQQSLDQGLQFLIQYYNGEERAKGNILERFSAQQFPDLHSELNLSSLELGDSALYFCASSVWGRPTDTQYFGPGTRLTVL.

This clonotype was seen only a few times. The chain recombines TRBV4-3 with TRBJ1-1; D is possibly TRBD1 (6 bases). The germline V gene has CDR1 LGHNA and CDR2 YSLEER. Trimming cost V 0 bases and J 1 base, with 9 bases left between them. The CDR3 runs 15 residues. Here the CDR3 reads CASSQDSRGNTEAFF. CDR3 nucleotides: TGCGCCAGCAGCCAAGATTCCAGGGGGAACACTGAAGCTTTCTTT.

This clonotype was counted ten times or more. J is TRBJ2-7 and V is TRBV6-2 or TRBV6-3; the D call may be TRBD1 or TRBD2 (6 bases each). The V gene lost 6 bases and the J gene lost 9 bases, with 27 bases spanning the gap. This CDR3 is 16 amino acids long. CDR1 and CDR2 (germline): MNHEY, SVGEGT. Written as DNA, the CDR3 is TGTGCCAGCAGATTGACGGGGGCCTCCCCACCAACGGTGCAGTACTTC. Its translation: CASRLTGASPPTVQYF.

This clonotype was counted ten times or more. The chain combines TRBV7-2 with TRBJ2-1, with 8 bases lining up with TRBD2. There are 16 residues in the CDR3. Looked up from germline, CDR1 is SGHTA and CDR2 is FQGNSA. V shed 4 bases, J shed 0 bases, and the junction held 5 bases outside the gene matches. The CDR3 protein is CASSSRGGGSYNEQFF. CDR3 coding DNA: TGTGCCAGCAGCTCCCGGGGGGGGGGCTCCTACAATGAGCAGTTCTTC.